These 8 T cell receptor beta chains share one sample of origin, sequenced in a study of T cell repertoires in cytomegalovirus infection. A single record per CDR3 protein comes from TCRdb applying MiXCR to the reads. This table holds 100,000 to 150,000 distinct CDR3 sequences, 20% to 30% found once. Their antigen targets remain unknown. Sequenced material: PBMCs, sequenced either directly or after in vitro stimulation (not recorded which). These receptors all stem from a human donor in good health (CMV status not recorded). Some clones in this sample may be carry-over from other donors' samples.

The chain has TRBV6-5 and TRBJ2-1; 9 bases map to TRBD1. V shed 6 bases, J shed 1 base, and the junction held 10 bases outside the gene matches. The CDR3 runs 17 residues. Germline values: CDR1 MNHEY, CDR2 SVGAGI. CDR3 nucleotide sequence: TGTGCCAGCAGAACGCCCGGGACAGGGTTATCCTACAATGAGCAGTTCTTC. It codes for CASRTPGTGLSYNEQFF.

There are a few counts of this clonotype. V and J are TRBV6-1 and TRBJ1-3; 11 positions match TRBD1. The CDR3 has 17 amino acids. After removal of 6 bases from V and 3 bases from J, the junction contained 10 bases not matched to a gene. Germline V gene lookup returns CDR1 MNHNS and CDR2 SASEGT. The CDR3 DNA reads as TGTGCCAGCAGATACCGGACAGGGGGCGCGAATGGAAACACCATATATTTT. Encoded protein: CASRYRTGGANGNTIYF.

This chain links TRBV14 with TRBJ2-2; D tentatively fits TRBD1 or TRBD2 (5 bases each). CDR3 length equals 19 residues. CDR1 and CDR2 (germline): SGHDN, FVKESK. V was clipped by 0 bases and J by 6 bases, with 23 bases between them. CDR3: CASSQEGPQTAHGAGELFF. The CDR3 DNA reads TGTGCCAGCAGCCAAGAGGGACCCCAAACAGCTCACGGGGCCGGGGAGCTGTTTTTT.

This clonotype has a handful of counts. CDR3 sequence reads: CASSVHPLDTQYF. The CDR3 DNA reads TGTGCCAGCAGCGTCCACCCCTTAGATACGCAGTATTTT. The chain links TRBV11-3 to TRBJ2-3; D unresolved. The CDR3 sequence is 13 residues long. V lost 5 bases and J lost 5, with 11 bases in between. Germline CDR1 SGHNT, CDR2 YENEEA.

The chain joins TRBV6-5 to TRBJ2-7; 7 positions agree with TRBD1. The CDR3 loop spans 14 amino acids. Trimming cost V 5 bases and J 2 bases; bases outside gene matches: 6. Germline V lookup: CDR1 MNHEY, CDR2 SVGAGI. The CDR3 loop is CASSAQGSPYEQYF. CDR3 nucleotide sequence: TGTGCCAGCAGTGCACAGGGGAGCCCCTACGAGCAGTACTTC.

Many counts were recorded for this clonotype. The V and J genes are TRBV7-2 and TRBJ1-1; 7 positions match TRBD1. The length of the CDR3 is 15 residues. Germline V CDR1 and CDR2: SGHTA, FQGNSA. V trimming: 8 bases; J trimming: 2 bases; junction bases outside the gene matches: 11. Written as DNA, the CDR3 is TGTGCCAGCGCAAACGGGACAGCATATAACACTGAAGCTTTCTTT. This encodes CASANGTAYNTEAFF.

CDR3 nucleotide sequence: TGTGCCGTAAGGCCCGGGACTCCAACCGGGGAGCTGTTTTTT. Translated: CAVRPGTPTGELFF. The rearrangement links TRBV12-3 or TRBV12-4 to TRBJ2-2, with D possibly matching TRBD2 (6 bases). The CDR3 is 14 residues long. Trimming took 11 bases from V and 5 from J, leaving 18 bases between them.

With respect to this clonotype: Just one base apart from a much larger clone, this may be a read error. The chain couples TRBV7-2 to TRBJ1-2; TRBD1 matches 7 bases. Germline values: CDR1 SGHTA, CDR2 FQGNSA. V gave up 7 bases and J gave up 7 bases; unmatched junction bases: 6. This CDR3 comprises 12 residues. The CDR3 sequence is CASTEDRVGYTF. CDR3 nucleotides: TGTGCCAGCACCGAAGACAGGGTTGGCTACACCTTC.